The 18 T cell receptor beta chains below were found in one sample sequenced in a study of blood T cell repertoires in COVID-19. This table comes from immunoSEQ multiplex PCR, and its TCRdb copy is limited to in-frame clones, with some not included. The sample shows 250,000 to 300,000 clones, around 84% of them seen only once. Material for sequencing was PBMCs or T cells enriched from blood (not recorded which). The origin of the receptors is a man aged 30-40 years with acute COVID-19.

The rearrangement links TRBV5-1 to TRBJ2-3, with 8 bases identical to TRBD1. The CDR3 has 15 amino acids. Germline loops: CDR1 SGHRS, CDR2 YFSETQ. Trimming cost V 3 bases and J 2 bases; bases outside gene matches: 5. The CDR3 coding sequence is TGCGCCAGCAGCTCACAGGGGGGCCACACAGATACGCAGTATTTT. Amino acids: CASSSQGGHTDTQYF.

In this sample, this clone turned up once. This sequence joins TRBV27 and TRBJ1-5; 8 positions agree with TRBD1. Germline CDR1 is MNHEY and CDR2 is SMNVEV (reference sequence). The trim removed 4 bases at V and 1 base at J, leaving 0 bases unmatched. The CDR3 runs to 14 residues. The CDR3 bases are TGTGCCAGCAGTTACAGGGGGAGCAATCAGCCCCAGCATTTT. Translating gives CASSYRGSNQPQHF.

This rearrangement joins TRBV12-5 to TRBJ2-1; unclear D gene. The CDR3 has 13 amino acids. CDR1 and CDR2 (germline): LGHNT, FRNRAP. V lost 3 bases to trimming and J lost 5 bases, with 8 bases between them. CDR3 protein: CASGFGRHNEQFF. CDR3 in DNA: TGTGCTAGTGGTTTTGGCAGGCACAATGAGCAGTTCTTC. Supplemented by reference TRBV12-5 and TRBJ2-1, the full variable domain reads DARVTQTPRHKVTEMGQEVTMRCQPILGHNTVFWYRQTMMQGLELLAYFRNRAPLDDSGMPKDRFSAEMPDATLATLKIQPSEPRDSAVYFCASGFGRHNEQFFGPGTRLTVL.

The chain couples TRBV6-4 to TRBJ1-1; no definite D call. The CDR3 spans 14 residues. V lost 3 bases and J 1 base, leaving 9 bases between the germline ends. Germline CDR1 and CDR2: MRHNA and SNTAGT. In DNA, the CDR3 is TGTGCCAGCAGTGATCTCCCCGGGAACACTGAAGCTTTCTTT. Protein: CASSDLPGNTEAFF.

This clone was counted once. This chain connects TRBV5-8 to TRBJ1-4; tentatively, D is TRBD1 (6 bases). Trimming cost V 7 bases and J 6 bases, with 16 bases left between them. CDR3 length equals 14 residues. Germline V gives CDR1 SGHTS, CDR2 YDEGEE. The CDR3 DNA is TGTGCCAGCCCCGGGGGGGGGCTCGATGAAAAACTGTTTTTT. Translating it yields CASPGGGLDEKLFF.

The CDR3 is CATRENTGELFF. The CDR3 coding sequence is TGTGCCACCCGGGAAAACACCGGGGAGCTGTTTTTT. The genes are TRBV6-5 and TRBJ2-2; TRBD2 might be the D (5 bases). Germline CDR1 is MNHEY and CDR2 is SVGAGI. Trimming took 10 bases from V and 2 from J, leaving 8 bases between them. CDR3 length: 12 amino acids.

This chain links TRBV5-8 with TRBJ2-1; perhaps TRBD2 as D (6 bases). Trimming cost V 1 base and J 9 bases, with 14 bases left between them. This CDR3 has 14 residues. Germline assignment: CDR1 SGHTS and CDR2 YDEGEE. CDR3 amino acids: CASSLLEGDSEQFF. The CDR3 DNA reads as TGTGCCAGCAGCTTGTTGGAGGGTGACAGTGAGCAGTTCTTC. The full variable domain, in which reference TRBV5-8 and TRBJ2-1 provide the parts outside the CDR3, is EAGVTQSPTHLIKTRGQQATLRCSPISGHTSVYWYQQALGLGLQFLLWYDEGEERNRGNFPPRFSGRQFPNYSSELNVNALELEDSALYLCASSLLEGDSEQFFGPGTRLTVL.

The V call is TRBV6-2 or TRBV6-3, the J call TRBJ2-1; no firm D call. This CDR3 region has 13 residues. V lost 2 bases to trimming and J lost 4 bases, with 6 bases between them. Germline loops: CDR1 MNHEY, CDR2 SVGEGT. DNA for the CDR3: TGTGCCAGCAGTTACGAGAAGTACAATGAGCAGTTCTTC. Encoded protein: CASSYEKYNEQFF.

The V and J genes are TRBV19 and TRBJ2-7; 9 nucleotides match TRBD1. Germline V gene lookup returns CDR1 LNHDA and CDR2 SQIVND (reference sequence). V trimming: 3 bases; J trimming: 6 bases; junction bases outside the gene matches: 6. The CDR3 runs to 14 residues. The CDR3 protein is CASSIPGQGAEQYV. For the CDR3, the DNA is TGTGCCAGTAGTATTCCGGGACAGGGAGCCGAGCAGTACGTC.

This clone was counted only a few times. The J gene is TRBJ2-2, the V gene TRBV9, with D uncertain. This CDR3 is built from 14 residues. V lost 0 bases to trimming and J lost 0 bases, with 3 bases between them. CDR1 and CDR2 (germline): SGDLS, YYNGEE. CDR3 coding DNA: TGTGCCAGCAGCGTAGTAGCGAACACCGGGGAGCTGTTTTTT. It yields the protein CASSVVANTGELFF.

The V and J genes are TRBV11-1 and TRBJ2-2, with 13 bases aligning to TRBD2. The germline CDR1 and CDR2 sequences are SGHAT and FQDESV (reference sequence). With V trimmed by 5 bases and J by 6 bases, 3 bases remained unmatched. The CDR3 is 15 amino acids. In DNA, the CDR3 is TGTGCCAGCAGCGTACTAGCGGGGGGGCCCGGGGAGCTGTTTTTT. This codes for CASSVLAGGPGELFF.

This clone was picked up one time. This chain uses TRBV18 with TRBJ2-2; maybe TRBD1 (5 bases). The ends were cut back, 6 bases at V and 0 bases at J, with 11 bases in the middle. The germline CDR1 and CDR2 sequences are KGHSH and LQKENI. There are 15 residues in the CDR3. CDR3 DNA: TGTGCCAGCTCCCAGGGATTCGCGAACACCGGGGAGCTGTTTTTT. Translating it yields CASSQGFANTGELFF.

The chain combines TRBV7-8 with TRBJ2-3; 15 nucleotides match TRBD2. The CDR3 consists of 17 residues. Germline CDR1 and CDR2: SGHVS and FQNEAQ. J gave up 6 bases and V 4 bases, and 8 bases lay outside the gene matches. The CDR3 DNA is TGTGCCAGCAGCTCCGGGACTAGCGGGAGGTATTGGGATACGCAGTATTTT. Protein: CASSSGTSGRYWDTQYF.

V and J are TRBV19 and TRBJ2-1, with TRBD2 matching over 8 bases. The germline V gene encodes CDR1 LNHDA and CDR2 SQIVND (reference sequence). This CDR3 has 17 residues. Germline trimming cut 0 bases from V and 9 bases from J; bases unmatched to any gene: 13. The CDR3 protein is CASSIEELAGRPGEQFF. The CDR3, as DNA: TGTGCCAGTAGTATAGAGGAGCTAGCGGGCCGTCCGGGTGAGCAGTTCTTC.

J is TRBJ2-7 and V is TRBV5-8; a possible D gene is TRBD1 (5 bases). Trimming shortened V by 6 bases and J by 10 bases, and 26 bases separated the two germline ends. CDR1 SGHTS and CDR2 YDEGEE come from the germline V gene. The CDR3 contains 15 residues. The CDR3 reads CASTLTEITLTAQYV. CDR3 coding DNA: TGTGCCAGCACATTGACAGAGATCACCCTCACGGCACAGTACGTC.

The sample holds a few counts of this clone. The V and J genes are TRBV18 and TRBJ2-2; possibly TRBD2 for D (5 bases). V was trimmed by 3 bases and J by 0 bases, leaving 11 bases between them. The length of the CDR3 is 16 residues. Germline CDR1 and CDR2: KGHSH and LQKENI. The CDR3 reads CASSPRGVANTGELFF. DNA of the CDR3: TGTGCCAGCTCACCCCGGGGAGTCGCGAACACCGGGGAGCTGTTTTTT. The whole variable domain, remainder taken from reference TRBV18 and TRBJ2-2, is NAGVMQNPRHLVRRRGQEARLRCSPMKGHSHVYWYRQLPEEGLKFMVYLQKENIIDESGMPKERFSAEFPKEGPSILRIQQVVRGDSAAYFCASSPRGVANTGELFFGEGSRLTVL.

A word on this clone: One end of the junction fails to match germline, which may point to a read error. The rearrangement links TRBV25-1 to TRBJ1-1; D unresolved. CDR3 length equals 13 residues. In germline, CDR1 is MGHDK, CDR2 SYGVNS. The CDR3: CASGEFMNTEAFF. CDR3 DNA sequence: TGTGCCAGCGGTGAATTCATGAACACTGAAGCTTTCTTT.

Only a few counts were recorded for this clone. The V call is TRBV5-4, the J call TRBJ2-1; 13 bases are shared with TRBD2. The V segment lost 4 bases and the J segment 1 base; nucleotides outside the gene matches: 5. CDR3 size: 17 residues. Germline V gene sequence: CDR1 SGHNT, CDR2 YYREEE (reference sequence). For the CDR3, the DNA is TGTGCCAGCAGCCGGGGACTAGCGGGAATGTCCTACAATGAGCAGTTCTTC. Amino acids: CASSRGLAGMSYNEQFF.